The 5 T cell receptor beta chains below were found in one sample sequenced in a study of T cells in Graves' hyperthyroidism and ophthalmopathy. Researchers amplified the TCR beta CDR3 regions from RNA transcripts. Initially, a first-round RT-PCR of the TCR CDR3 employed the HTBI primer set. TCRdb fed the multiplex PCR reads into MiXCR, producing one record per CDR3 protein. The data contain about 250,000 distinct CDR3 sequences, 13% to 15% of them singletons. Sequencing was done on a sample of blood. The source of these receptors is a woman between 45 and 65 years old with Graves' hyperthyroidism that later progressed to Graves' ophthalmopathy.

This clonotype was seen repeatedly, ten times or more. The genes are TRBV7-2 and TRBJ1-1; TRBD1 is a possible D gene (6 bases). Germline CDR1 and CDR2: SGHTA and FQGNSA. The CDR3 has 16 amino acids. The ends were cut back, 1 base at V and 1 base at J, with 13 bases in the middle. The CDR3 DNA is TGTGCCAGCAGCTTAGGGGGGGGCAGGAAGAACACTGAAGCTTTCTTT. Translating gives CASSLGGGRKNTEAFF.

The chain has TRBV12-3 or TRBV12-4 and TRBJ2-2; unclear D gene. The CDR3 extends over 13 amino acids. Trimming pared 2 bases from V and 4 bases from J, leaving 5 bases between. CDR3 in amino acids: CASSLPTTGELFF. The CDR3, as DNA: TGTGCCAGCAGTTTACCGACCACCGGGGAGCTGTTTTTT.

This clonotype was counted only a few times. The J gene is TRBJ2-7, the V gene TRBV19; tentative D call: TRBD2 (5 bases). The CDR3 covers 15 residues. The ends were cut back, 6 bases at V and 1 base at J, with 16 bases in the middle. From germline, CDR1 is LNHDA and CDR2 SQIVND (reference sequence). The DNA of the CDR3 is TGTGCCAGTAGGATGCAGGCGGGTTATTCCTACGAGCAGTACTTC. As protein: CASRMQAGYSYEQYF. The full variable domain, with the rest looked up from reference TRBV19 and TRBJ2-7, is DGGITQSPKYLFRKEGQNVTLSCEQNLNHDAMYWYRQDPGQGLRLIYYSQIVNDFQKGDIAEGYSVSREKKESFPLTVTSAQKNPTAFYLCASRMQAGYSYEQYFGPGTRLTVT.

The V and J genes are TRBV7-3 and TRBJ1-5, with D tentatively TRBD1 (5 bases). Trimming stripped 1 base from V and 6 bases from J, with 16 bases between. There are 16 residues in the CDR3. CDR1 SGHTA and CDR2 FQGTGA come from the germline V gene. The CDR3 DNA reads as TGTGCCAGCAGCTTAATTCTGCGCAGGGTTATTCAGCCCCAGCATTTT. Its protein is CASSLILRRVIQPQHF.

V usage is TRBV9 and J usage is TRBJ2-1, with unresolved D. Germline values: CDR1 SGDLS, CDR2 YYNGEE. V was clipped by 1 base and J by 8 bases, with 16 bases between them. CDR3 size: 15 residues. CDR3 nucleotide sequence: TGTGCCAGCAGCGTAATTCCGATGATATCCGATGAGCAGTTCTTC. This encodes CASSVIPMISDEQFF.